Sequencing of this TCR beta chain was carried out in a study of Tregs in tolerant kidney transplant recipients. Study context: Mixed chimerism was transient after nonmyeloablative marrow transplants from related graft donors.

Of note for this clone: The target antigen is unknown.

Sequenced by immunoSEQ multiplex PCR; TCRdb stores in-frame clones only, minus some. The sample holds more than 45,000 clones. Findings and limits, study-wide: No direct test of biological reproducibility was done here.

The sequencing here drew on CD4+ T cells from blood, taken before the transplant. The TCR comes from a human donor who received a combined kidney and bone marrow transplant.

CDR3 bases read: TGTGCCAGCAGCCCGCAGACAGGGAGCTCCTACGAG. Residues: CASSPQTGSSYE. The entire CDR3 protein reads CASSPQTGSSYEQYF. This chain connects TRBV7-6 to TRBJ2-7; 7 nucleotides agree with TRBD1. The CDR3 end is not reached by the read, which stops 3 residues before it; the germline J gene fills it in. Germline CDR1 is SGHVS and CDR2 is FNYEAQ. The V gene end was trimmed by 5 bases and the J gene end by 0 bases; junction bases not matched to a gene: 7. This CDR3 contains 15 residues.